A selection of T cell receptor beta chains follows, all from one sample in a study of shared clonotypes between healthy human individuals. TCRdb's table, derived via immunoSEQ multiplex PCR, lists solely in-frame clones and lacks some. In the table there are roughly 2.5 million clones, more than 90% of which are singletons. Sequenced sample: naive CD4+ T cells sorted from blood. The receptors derive from a man younger than 35 in good health. The conserved cysteine and the conserved F or W are not part of the CDR3 here. A D gene is named only where the DNA matches it firmly.

D,J,V,CDR3
TRBD1,TRBJ1-2,TRBV4-2,ASSQAPGQSGGYT
-,TRBJ2-3,TRBV25-1,ASSVRDTQY
TRBD2,TRBJ2-3,TRBV6-6,ASSYWAGGFTDTQY
-,TRBJ1-6,TRBV5-1,ASRDGQSNSPLH
-,TRBJ2-1,TRBV5-4,ASSFRGRNEQF
-,TRBJ1-1,TRBV27,ASSFLPTGHLPEAF
-,TRBJ2-2,TRBV25-1,ASSESILGAGELF
TRBD1,TRBJ2-1,TRBV6-5,ASSRSGTGSNPI
-,TRBJ2-2,TRBV15,ATSRDKYTGELF
TRBD2,TRBJ2-1,TRBV7-2,ASSFPAGGQSYNEQF
-,TRBJ2-1,TRBV6-6,ASSYSPLFNEQF
-,TRBJ1-1,TRBV7-9,ASSLKSGGGTEAF
TRBD1,TRBJ2-7,TRBV10-3,AIRVRGTAYEQY
-,TRBJ2-3,TRBV5-1,ASCAGAGSTDTQY
TRBD1,TRBJ1-1,TRBV20-1,SALDRAEAF
TRBD1,TRBJ2-5,TRBV5-1,ASSSSTGKETQY
TRBD2,TRBJ2-7,TRBV7-2,ASRLAGAPDEQY
-,TRBJ1-1,TRBV6-5,ASTHQGRGTTF
-,TRBJ1-1,TRBV5-8,ASSLVVRPMNTEAF
-,TRBJ1-1,TRBV5-6,ASTKGRGTEAF
-,TRBJ1-6,TRBV7-9,ASSLNAPHNSPLH
TRBD2,TRBJ2-3,TRBV25-1,ASSVPSGGDTQY
TRBD2,TRBJ2-3,TRBV30,AWSVRGGGPTDTQY
-,TRBJ2-3,TRBV5-6,ASSFLSDGTDTQY
TRBD1,TRBJ2-5,TRBV28,ASSLGTVQETQY
TRBD2,TRBJ2-3,TRBV2,ASSETSGVTDTQY
-,TRBJ1-5,TRBV6-5,ASSYAGGQPQH
TRBD2,TRBJ2-1,TRBV30,AWSVSSGRAYNEQF
-,TRBJ2-1,TRBV5-1,ASSDLRGDGFNEQF
-,TRBJ2-7,TRBV6-6,ASSYGTSYEQY
TRBD2,TRBJ2-7,TRBV15,ATAGDATYEQY
-,TRBJ2-7,TRBV5-5,ASSLAGDPPYEQY
TRBD2,TRBJ2-5,TRBV5-4,ASSLASGRAGETQY
-,TRBJ2-7,TRBV28,ASSYGLKGCEQY
-,TRBJ1-2,TRBV6-1,ASSEMASRSFYGYT
TRBD2,TRBJ2-3,TRBV18,ASSPLAGGTDTQY
-,TRBJ2-7,TRBV30,AWSQGSYEQY
-,TRBJ1-5,TRBV23-1,ASSPRRFNQPQH
-,TRBJ2-1,TRBV7-2,ASSLSRDNEQF